This T cell receptor (beta chain) comes out of a study of blood T cell repertoires in COVID-19. Study-wide background: Samples representing acute and convalescent COVID-19 were sourced from the United States, Italy and Spain. T cells, B-cell-depleted T cells, or PBMCs provided the cDNA or gDNA that served as material.

The CDR3 runs to 15 residues. Germline CDR1 reads LNHDA; CDR2 reads SQIVND (reference sequence). The germline V and J ends were trimmed by 2 bases and 1 base, with 9 bases remaining between them. Original analysis: Nucleated cell number was recorded as an estimate derived from reference gene primer amplification. TCRdb's copy holds only in-frame clones and misses some; the assay was immunoSEQ multiplex PCR. V, J and clone size are taken as reported in that table, and D and trimming were inferred from the DNA itself. The sample consists of tens of thousands of clones, around nine tenths of them appearing once.

The sample consisted of peripheral blood. The chain has TRBV19 and TRBJ1-5, with D unresolved. The TCR originated in a woman older than 75 with active or convalescent COVID-19. CDR3: CASSISSISNQPQHF. The CDR3, as DNA: TGTGCCAGTAGTATATCCAGTATAAGCAATCAGCCCCAGCATTTT.